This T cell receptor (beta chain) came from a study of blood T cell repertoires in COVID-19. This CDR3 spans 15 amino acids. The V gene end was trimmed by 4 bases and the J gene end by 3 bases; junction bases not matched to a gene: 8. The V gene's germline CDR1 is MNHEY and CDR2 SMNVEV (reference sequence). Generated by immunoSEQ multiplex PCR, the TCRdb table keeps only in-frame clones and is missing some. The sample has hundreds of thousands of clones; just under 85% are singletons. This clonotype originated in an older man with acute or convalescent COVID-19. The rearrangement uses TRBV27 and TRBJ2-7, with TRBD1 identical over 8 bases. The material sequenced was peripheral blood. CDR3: CASSSSGTGSYEQYF. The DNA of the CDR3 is TGTGCCAGCAGTTCATCCGGGACAGGAAGCTACGAGCAGTACTTC.